The rows below give T cell receptor beta chains drawn from one sample of a study of blood T cell repertoires in COVID-19. Method: immunoSEQ multiplex PCR; TCRdb's copy keeps in-frame clones and lacks some. The table has a few hundred thousand clones, 88% seen once. The sample consisted of PBMCs or T cells enriched from blood (not recorded which). These receptors came from a woman under 30 who had recovered from COVID-19. CDR3s include the opening cysteine and the closing phenylalanine or tryptophan. Fields, in order: V gene, CDR3 length, J gene, CDR3 protein.

TRBV12-3/TRBV12-4	13	TRBJ2-7	CASSYGPGRGQYF
TRBV11-2	17	TRBJ2-2	CASSYSRTGGNPGELFF
TRBV2	14	TRBJ1-1	CASRRDSSNTEAFF
TRBV28	16	TRBJ2-7	CASSLWDRGPDYEQYF
TRBV2	17	TRBJ2-2	CASSEVRQGLNTGELFF
TRBV30	12	TRBJ2-2	CAWGGPTGELFF
TRBV30	15	TRBJ2-1	CAWSRGDRTYNEQFF
TRBV5-8	15	TRBJ1-5	CASSLGTGTGQPQHF
TRBV6-5	13	TRBJ1-2	CASRRTGGPGYTF
TRBV9	16	TRBJ2-3	CASSPLMAGYTDTQYF
TRBV27	14	TRBJ1-3	CAIATTGVENTIYF
TRBV25-1	14	TRBJ1-1	CASSETAGNTEAFF
TRBV6-5	14	TRBJ1-2	CASSYTPEGDGYTF
TRBV14	16	TRBJ2-2	CASSLRAGGNTGELFF
TRBV29-1	13	TRBJ1-1	CSVSRTGMTEAFF
TRBV7-8	15	TRBJ1-1	CASSAQVGSNTEAFF
TRBV10-1	16	TRBJ1-2	CASSEPGGHPAYGYTF
TRBV11-2	17	TRBJ2-3	CASSLGAGTGTTDTQYF
TRBV7-6	16	TRBJ2-1	CASSVSPPSAYNEQFF
TRBV29-1	13	TRBJ1-1	CSVEHRANTEAFF
TRBV2	12	TRBJ2-5	CASSVHQATQYF
TRBV2	12	TRBJ2-7	CASTGVTYEQYF
TRBV5-5	13	TRBJ2-7	CASSLQGTYEQYF
TRBV3-1/TRBV3-2	15	TRBJ1-1	CASSQVALESTEAFF
TRBV11-2	18	TRBJ1-1	CASSLAHFSRTGRAEAFF
TRBV13	14	TRBJ2-3	CASSLRTSTDTQYF
TRBV5-1	15	TRBJ1-2	CASRQGQGFNYGYTF
TRBV5-1	17	TRBJ2-7	CASSLVGVPALNYEQYF
TRBV5-1	14	TRBJ1-2	CASSGRTANYGYTF
TRBV4-1	13	TRBJ2-7	CASSQDMSYEQYF
TRBV5-4	19	TRBJ1-1	CASSLGQGFAVDLNTEAFF
TRBV7-9	14	TRBJ1-5	CASTLSSGNQPQHF
TRBV6-6	17	TRBJ1-1	CASSQYRGAAMNTEAFF
TRBV6-2/TRBV6-3	18	TRBJ1-6	CASSFGTGQSSYNSPLHF
TRBV24-1	13	TRBJ2-5	CATSVTGAETQYF
TRBV6-2/TRBV6-3	15	TRBJ1-5	CASSYWGTGNQPQHF
TRBV7-6	15	TRBJ2-2	CASSPRDRSTGELFF
TRBV15	12	TRBJ1-6	CATSINNSPLHF
TRBV21-1	19	TRBJ1-5	CASSSPGQAHYFSNQPQHF
TRBV9	16	TRBJ2-5	CASSVERGGYQETQYF
TRBV11-2	17	TRBJ1-3	CASSGALGQATRNTIYF
TRBV19	14	TRBJ2-7	CASKQAGESYEQYF
TRBV5-1	11	TRBJ2-5	CASSQQETQYF
TRBV19	16	TRBJ1-2	CASSISPSRGYYGYTF
TRBV12-3/TRBV12-4	12	TRBJ1-2	CASSLDSYGYTF
TRBV6-1	15	TRBJ1-6	CASSERQQGDSPLHF
TRBV18	14	TRBJ1-6	CASSPGTGNSPLHF